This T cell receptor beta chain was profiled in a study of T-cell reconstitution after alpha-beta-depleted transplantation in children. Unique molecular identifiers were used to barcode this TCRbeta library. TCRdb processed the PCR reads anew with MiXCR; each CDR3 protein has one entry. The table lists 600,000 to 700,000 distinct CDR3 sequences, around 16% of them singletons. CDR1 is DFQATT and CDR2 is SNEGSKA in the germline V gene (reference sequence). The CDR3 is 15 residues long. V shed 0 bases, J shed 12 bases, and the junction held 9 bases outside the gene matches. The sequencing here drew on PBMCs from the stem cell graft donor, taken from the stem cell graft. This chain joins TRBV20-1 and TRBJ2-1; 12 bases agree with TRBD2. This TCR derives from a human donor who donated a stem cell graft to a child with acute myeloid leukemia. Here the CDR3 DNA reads TGCAGTGCTAGAGATGTGACTAGCGGGGGCCTAGGGCAGTTCTTC. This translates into CSARDVTSGGLGQFF.